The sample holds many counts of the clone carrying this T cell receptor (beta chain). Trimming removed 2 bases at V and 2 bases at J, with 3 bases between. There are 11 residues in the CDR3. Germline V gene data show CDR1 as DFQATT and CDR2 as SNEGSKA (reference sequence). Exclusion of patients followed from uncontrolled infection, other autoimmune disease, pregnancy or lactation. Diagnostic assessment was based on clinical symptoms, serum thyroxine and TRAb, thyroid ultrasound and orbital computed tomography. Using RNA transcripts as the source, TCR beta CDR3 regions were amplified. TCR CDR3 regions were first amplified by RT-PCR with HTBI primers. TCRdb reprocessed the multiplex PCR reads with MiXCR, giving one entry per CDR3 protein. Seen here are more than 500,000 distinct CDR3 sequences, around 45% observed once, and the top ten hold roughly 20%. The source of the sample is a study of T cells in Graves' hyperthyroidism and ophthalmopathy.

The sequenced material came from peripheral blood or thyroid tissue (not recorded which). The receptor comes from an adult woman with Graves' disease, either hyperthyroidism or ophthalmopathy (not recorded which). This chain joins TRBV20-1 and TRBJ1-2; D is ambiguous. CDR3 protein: CSARPNYGYTF. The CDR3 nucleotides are TGCAGTGCTAGACCAAACTATGGCTACACCTTC.